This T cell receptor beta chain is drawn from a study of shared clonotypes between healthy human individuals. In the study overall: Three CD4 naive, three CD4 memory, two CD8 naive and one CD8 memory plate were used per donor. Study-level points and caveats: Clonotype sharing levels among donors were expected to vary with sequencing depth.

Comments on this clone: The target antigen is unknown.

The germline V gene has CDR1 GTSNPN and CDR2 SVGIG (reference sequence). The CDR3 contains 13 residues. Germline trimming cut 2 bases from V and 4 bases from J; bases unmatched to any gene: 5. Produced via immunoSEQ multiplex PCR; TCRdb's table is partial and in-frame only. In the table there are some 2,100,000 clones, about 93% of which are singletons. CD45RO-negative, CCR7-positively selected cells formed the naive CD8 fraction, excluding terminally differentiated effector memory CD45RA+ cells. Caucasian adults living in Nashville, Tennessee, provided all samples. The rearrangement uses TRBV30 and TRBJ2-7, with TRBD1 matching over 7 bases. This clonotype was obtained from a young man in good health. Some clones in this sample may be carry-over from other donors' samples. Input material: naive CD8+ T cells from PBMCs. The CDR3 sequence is CAWSQGDRYEQYF. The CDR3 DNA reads TGTGCCTGGAGTCAGGGGGATAGGTACGAGCAGTACTTC.